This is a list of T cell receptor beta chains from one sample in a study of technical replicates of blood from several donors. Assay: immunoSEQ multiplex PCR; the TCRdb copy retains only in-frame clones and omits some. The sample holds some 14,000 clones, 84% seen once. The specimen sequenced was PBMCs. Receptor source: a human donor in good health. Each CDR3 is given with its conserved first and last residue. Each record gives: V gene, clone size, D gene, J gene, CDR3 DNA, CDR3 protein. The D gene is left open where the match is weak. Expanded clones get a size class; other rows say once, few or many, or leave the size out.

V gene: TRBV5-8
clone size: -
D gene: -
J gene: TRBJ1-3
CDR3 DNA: TGTGCCAGCAGCTTGGCGGACTCGGCTGGAAACACCATATATTTT
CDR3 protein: CASSLADSAGNTIYF

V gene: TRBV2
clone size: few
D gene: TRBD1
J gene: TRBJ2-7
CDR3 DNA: TGTGCCAGCAGTGCCACCGGGACAGGGGTATACGAGCAGTACTTC
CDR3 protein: CASSATGTGVYEQYF

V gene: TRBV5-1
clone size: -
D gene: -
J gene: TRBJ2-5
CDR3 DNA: TGCGCCAGCAGCTTCACCCCAGGGGTACGGCAAGAGACCCAGTACTTC
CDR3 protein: CASSFTPGVRQETQYF

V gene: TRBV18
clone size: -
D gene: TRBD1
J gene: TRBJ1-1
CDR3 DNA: TGTGCCAGCTCACCACCTTCAGGGGGCCCTTGGACTGAAGCTTTCTTT
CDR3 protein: CASSPPSGGPWTEAFF

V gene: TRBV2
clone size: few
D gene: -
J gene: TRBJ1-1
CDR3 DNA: TGTGCCAGCAGTGGAAGTCCGGACACTGAAGCTTTCTTT
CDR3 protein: CASSGSPDTEAFF

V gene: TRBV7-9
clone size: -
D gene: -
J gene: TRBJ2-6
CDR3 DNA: TGTGCCAGCAGCTCCCACCTCGGGGCTGGGGCCAACGTCCTGACTTTC
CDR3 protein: CASSSHLGAGANVLTF

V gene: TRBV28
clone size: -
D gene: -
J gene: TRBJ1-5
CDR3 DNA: TGTGCCAGCAGTTTTCCCCCCGTCGGGAGGGGAGGCTTCCAGCCCCAGCATTTT
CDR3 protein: CASSFPPVGRGGFQPQHF

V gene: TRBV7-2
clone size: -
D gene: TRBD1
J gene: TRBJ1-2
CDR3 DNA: TGTGCCAGCAGCTTAGGAGTTATAGGGACAGGGGGTGGCTACACCTTC
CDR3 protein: CASSLGVIGTGGGYTF

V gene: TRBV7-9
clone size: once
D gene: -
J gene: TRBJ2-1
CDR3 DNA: TGTGCCAGCAGTTCAGGGTTTAATGAGCAGTTCTTC
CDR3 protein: CASSSGFNEQFF

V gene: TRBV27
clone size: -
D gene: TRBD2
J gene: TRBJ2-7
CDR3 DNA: TGTGCCAGCAGTTTGTCCCGGGGGGGCTACGAGCAGTACTTC
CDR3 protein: CASSLSRGGYEQYF

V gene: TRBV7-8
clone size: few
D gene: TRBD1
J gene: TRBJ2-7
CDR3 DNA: TGTGCCAGCAGCTTAGCACGCCAGGGGGCGAACGAGCAGTACTTC
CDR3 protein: CASSLARQGANEQYF

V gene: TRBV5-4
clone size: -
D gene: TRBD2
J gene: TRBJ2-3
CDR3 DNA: TGTGCCAGCAGCTTGGGGGAGGGCGGGTCTCTTAATACAGATACGCAGTATTTT
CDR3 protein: CASSLGEGGSLNTDTQYF

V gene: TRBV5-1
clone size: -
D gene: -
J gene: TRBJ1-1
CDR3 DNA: TGCGCCAGCAGCTTCGGGGGGGGGAACACTGAAGCTTTCTTT
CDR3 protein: CASSFGGGNTEAFF

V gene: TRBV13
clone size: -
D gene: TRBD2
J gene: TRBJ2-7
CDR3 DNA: TGTGCCAGCAGCGCCCCCGGGACTAGCGGTACCTACGAGCAGTACTTC
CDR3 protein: CASSAPGTSGTYEQYF

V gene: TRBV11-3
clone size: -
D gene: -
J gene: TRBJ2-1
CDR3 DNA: TGTGCCAGCAGCTTAGATCCTGGTTCGGGCAATGAGCAGTTCTTC
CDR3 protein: CASSLDPGSGNEQFF

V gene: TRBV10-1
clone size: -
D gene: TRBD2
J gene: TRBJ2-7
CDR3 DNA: TGCGCCAGCAGAGAACGGGAGGGCCCCTACGAGCAGTACTTC
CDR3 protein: CASREREGPYEQYF

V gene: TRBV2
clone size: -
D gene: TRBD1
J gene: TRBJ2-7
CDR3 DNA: TGTGCCAGCAGTGAAGCTCCGACAGGGACGCACGAGCAGTACTTC
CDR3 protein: CASSEAPTGTHEQYF

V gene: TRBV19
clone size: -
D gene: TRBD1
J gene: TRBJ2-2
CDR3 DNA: TGTGCCAGTAGTATAAGTACAGGGGTGCGGGAGCTGTTTTTT
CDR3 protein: CASSISTGVRELFF

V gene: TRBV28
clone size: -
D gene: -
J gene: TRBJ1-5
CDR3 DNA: TGTGCCAGCAGTCAGGACTATAGCAATCAGCCCCAGCATTTT
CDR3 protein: CASSQDYSNQPQHF

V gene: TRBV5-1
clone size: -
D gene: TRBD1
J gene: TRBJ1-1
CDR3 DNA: TGCGCCAGCAGCTCAGATAGCGGACAGGACCCGTGGGTGACTGAAGCTTTCTTT
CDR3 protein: CASSSDSGQDPWVTEAFF

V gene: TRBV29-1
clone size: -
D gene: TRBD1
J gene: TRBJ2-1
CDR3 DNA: TGCAGCGTTGAGGACTTCCGGGACAGTAACAATGAGCAGTTCTTC
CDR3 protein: CSVEDFRDSNNEQFF

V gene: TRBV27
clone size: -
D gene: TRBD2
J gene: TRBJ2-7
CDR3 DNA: TGTGCCAGCGGGGCCCGGGAGGCCCCCTACGAGCAGTACTTC
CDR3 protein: CASGAREAPYEQYF

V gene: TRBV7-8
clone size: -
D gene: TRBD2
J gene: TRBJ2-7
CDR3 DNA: TGTGCCAGCAGCTTAGTGGGCGTAGCGGGAGCGTTTTCCGAGCAGTACTTC
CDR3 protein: CASSLVGVAGAFSEQYF

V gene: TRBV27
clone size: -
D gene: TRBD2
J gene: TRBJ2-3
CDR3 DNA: TGTGCCAGCGGCGGACTAGCGGGCTTCGGAGATACGCAGTATTTT
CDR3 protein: CASGGLAGFGDTQYF

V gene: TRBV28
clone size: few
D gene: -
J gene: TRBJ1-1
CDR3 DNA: TGTGCCACGGGAACAGCCCGAAAAGCTTTCTTT
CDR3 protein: CATGTARKAFF

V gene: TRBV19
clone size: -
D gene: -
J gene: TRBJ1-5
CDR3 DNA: TGTGCCAGTAGACAGGGACATCAGCCCCAGCATTTT
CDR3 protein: CASRQGHQPQHF

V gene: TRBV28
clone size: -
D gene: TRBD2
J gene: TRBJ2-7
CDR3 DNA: TGTGCCAGCAGTTTAGGCCCCGTAGCGGGCCTTTACGAGCAGTACTTC
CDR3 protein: CASSLGPVAGLYEQYF

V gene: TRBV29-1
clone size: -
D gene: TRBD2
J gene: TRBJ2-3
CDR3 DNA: TGCAGCGTTCACCTAGCGGAGTTAAGCACAGATACGCAGTATTTT
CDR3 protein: CSVHLAELSTDTQYF

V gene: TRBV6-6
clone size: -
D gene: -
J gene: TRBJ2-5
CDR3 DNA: TGTGCCAGCTCGAGGAACCAAGAGACCCAGTACTTC
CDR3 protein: CASSRNQETQYF